These 6 T cell receptor beta chains originate from one sample sequenced in a study of blood T cells in healthy people across ages. Primed by a sample-barcoded 5' primer and a J-beta primer mix, a second PCR proceeded for about 7 to 11 cycles. One entry per CDR3 protein, called by TCRdb with MiXCR from the 5' RACE reads. This sample has about 930,000 distinct CDR3 sequences, with roughly 28% found just once. These data also featured in a second study, about T cells of mothers and their children.

The sequencing sample was made of blood. The source of these receptors is a woman aged 40 to 50 in good health.

Turning to this clonotype: It may be a read error: a sequence one base away is much more abundant. This chain links TRBV7-9 with TRBJ1-2, with a weak D call TRBD1 (5 bases). The germline V gene has CDR1 SEHNR and CDR2 FQNEAQ (reference sequence). The CDR3 contains 14 residues. CDR3 sequence (DNA): TGTGCCGGCAGCTCCTCCCAGGGCGAGGATGGCTACACCTTC. It codes for CAGSSSQGEDGYTF.

The genes are TRBV6-5 and TRBJ2-1, with a possible D match to TRBD1 (7 bases). Germline lookup yields CDR1 MNHEY and CDR2 SVGAGI. The CDR3 runs to 15 residues. V lost 3 bases and J lost 3, with 12 bases in between. The CDR3 bases are TGTGCCAGCAGTTATGCAGGGGGGAACTACAATGAGCAGTTCTTC. Translating gives CASSYAGGNYNEQFF.

In this sample, this clonotype turned up many times. The chain's CDR3 is CSAPGGPGANVLTF. DNA of the CDR3: TGCAGTGCCCCCGGGGGGCCTGGGGCCAACGTCCTGACTTTC. The J gene is TRBJ2-6, the V gene TRBV20-1; a weak D match, TRBD2 (7 bases). Germline lookup yields CDR1 DFQATT and CDR2 SNEGSKA (reference sequence). CDR3 length: 14 amino acids. V shed 6 bases and J shed 2 bases, with 11 bases lying between them.

This sequence joins TRBV9 and TRBJ2-3; 12 nucleotides match TRBD2. The CDR3 loop spans 18 amino acids. V was clipped by 0 bases and J by 3 bases; unmatched bases: 8. The germline CDR1 and CDR2 sequences are SGDLS and YYNGEE. CDR3 DNA sequence: TGTGCCAGCAGCGTAGGCCTAGCGGGGGGGCGGGGTACAGATACGCAGTATTTT. Its translation is CASSVGLAGGRGTDTQYF.

Comment on this clonotype: A much larger clone differs by one base, so this may be a read error. V usage is TRBV27 and J usage is TRBJ1-5, with D unresolved. Germline loops: CDR1 MNHEY, CDR2 SMNVEV (reference sequence). The CDR3 is made up of 16 amino acids. The CDR3 is CASSLSGIASNQPQHF. CDR3 nucleotides: TGTGCCAGCAGTCTATCGGGGATTGCGAGCAATCAGCCCCAGCATTTT.

This clonotype occurred many times. The chain couples TRBV28 to TRBJ2-7; D may be TRBD1 or TRBD2 (5 bases each). The germline CDR1 and CDR2 sequences are MDHEN and SYDVKM. Trimming stripped 6 bases from V and 7 bases from J, with 16 bases between. The CDR3 consists of 13 residues. CDR3 DNA: TGTGCCAGCAGCGGGGACCCACTAGGGGAGCAGTACTTC. Amino acids: CASSGDPLGEQYF.